This section outlines one T cell receptor beta chain sequence together with its context. Participant ages covered 18 to 89 years across approximately 25 US areas. The record originates from a study of blood T cell repertoires in COVID-19. Turning to the study itself: From T cells, B-cell-depleted T cells, or PBMCs came the material, which was cDNA or gDNA.

The assay was immunoSEQ multiplex PCR, and TCRdb's table has in-frame clones only and misses some. Of 250,000 or so clones listed, around nine tenths are singletons. The CDR3 sequence is 11 residues long. Trimming removed 0 bases from V and 4 bases from J, with 3 bases in between. Germline CDR1 DFQATT, CDR2 SNEGSKA (reference sequence). The sequencing input was PBMCs or T cells enriched from blood (not recorded which). The V gene is TRBV20-1, the J gene TRBJ1-1, with unresolved D. The receptor's source is a woman aged 40 to 49 who had been exposed to COVID-19. This CDR3 is CSARDITEAFF. The CDR3 nucleotides are TGCAGTGCTAGAGATATCACTGAAGCTTTCTTT.